The 26 T cell receptor beta chains in this list originate from one sample, sequenced in a study of blood T cell repertoires in COVID-19. The assay was immunoSEQ multiplex PCR, and TCRdb's table has in-frame clones only and misses some. The top ten hold roughly 2% of the sample, which has 80,000 or so clones, 91% seen once. The sample taken for sequencing was peripheral blood. Every receptor here comes from a woman in her 50s in a cohort sampled during active COVID-19.

The chain combines TRBV27 with TRBJ2-1, with 7 bases fitting TRBD2. The germline V gene encodes CDR1 MNHEY and CDR2 SMNVEV (reference sequence). J gave up 4 bases and V 4 bases, and 7 bases lay outside the gene matches. The CDR3 is 15 amino acids. The CDR3 bases are TGTGCCAGCAGTTGGGGGGGTGGGATGTACAATGAGCAGTTCTTC. Its protein is CASSWGGGMYNEQFF.

Turning to this clone: Germline is not matched at one junction end, which may reflect a read error. CDR3 region: CASSADRDTEAFF. The CDR3 DNA reads as TGTGCTAGCAGCGCGGACAGGGATACTGAAGCTTTCTTT. This chain joins TRBV7-7 and TRBJ1-1, with TRBD1 matching 8 bases. Germline V CDR1 and CDR2: SSHAT, FNYEAQ (reference sequence). There are 13 residues in the CDR3.

CDR3 loop: CASTSSGQPQHF. The CDR3 nucleotides read TGTGCCAGCACCTCTAGTGGGCAGCCCCAGCATTTT. V is TRBV3-1 (or the pseudogene TRBV3-2) and J is TRBJ1-5; D is unresolved. Germline CDR1 LGHDT, CDR2 YNNKEL (reference sequence). This CDR3 has 12 amino acids. V was clipped by 7 bases and J by 7 bases, with 11 bases between them.

The V gene is TRBV12-3 or TRBV12-4, the J gene TRBJ1-2, with D maybe TRBD1 (5 bases). The CDR3 has 13 amino acids. Trimming pared 5 bases from V and 2 bases from J, leaving 9 bases between. As DNA, the CDR3 is TGTGCCAGCAGTACAGGACACAACTATGGCTACACCTTC. Its protein product is CASSTGHNYGYTF.

This chain joins TRBV7-3 and TRBJ2-1; 8 bases are a match to TRBD2. Trimming cost V 2 bases and J 7 bases; bases outside gene matches: 10. The CDR3 runs 16 residues. Germline CDR1 SGHTA, CDR2 FQGTGA. CDR3 amino acids: CASSLGRGTSKNEQFF. CDR3 bases: TGTGCCAGCAGCTTAGGGCGTGGGACTAGTAAGAATGAGCAGTTCTTC.

The rearrangement joins TRBV5-1 to TRBJ2-1; D might be TRBD2 (5 bases). CDR1 and CDR2 (germline): SGHRS, YFSETQ. Trimming shortened V by 3 bases and J by 3 bases, and 7 bases separated the two germline ends. The CDR3 totals 13 residues. CDR3 residues: CASSSDYYNEQFF. In DNA, the CDR3 is TGCGCCAGCAGCTCAGACTACTACAATGAGCAGTTCTTC.

The V gene is TRBV11-2, the J gene TRBJ2-3; possible D gene TRBD1, 6 bases. The V gene's germline CDR1 is SGHAT and CDR2 FQNNGV. There are 17 residues in the CDR3. Trimming stripped 4 bases from V and 2 bases from J, with 19 bases between. CDR3 protein: CASSYANTGRLTDTQYF. In DNA, the CDR3 is TGTGCCAGCAGCTACGCCAACACAGGGCGCCTCACAGATACGCAGTATTTT.

The chain joins TRBV4-1 to TRBJ1-1, with D maybe TRBD1 (5 bases). Germline V gives CDR1 MGHRA, CDR2 YSYEKL. Trimming removed 0 bases from V and 10 bases from J, with 21 bases in between. The CDR3 loop spans 16 amino acids. CDR3 loop: CASSQDIRRDVGVAFF. The CDR3 nucleotides read TGCGCCAGCAGCCAAGATATCAGGCGGGACGTAGGAGTAGCTTTCTTT.

The rearrangement uses TRBV7-9 and TRBJ2-1, with 8 bases fitting TRBD2. The CDR3 runs 14 residues. After removal of 2 bases from V and 5 bases from J, the junction contained 2 bases not matched to a gene. Germline V lookup: CDR1 SEHNR, CDR2 FQNEAQ (reference sequence). Written as DNA, the CDR3 is TGTGCCAGCAGCTTACGGACTAGCAACAATGAGCAGTTCTTC. As protein: CASSLRTSNNEQFF.

The rearrangement joins TRBV6-5 to TRBJ1-1; 9 nucleotides match TRBD1. The germline gives CDR1 MNHEY, CDR2 SVGAGI. The CDR3 has 14 residues. V shed 6 bases, J shed 3 bases, and the junction held 5 bases outside the gene matches. CDR3 amino acids: CASSYRDRDTEAFF. CDR3 DNA: TGTGCCAGCAGCTACAGGGACAGGGACACTGAAGCTTTCTTT.

This rearrangement joins TRBV6-5 to TRBJ2-2; D unclear. V dropped 6 bases and J dropped 0 bases, with 8 bases sitting between them. This CDR3 region has 14 residues. Germline values: CDR1 MNHEY, CDR2 SVGAGI. In DNA form, the CDR3 reads TGTGCCAGCAGACTCGGAGCGAACACCGGGGAGCTGTTTTTT. Its translation is CASRLGANTGELFF.

The chain has TRBV5-1 and TRBJ2-2; possible D gene TRBD2, 6 bases. Germline V CDR1 and CDR2: SGHRS, YFSETQ. Trimming pared 3 bases from V and 7 bases from J, leaving 13 bases between. CDR3 length: 14 residues. The CDR3 loop is CASSSPRRGGELFF. The CDR3 DNA follows: TGCGCCAGCAGCTCGCCGAGGCGGGGCGGGGAGCTGTTTTTT.

This chain links TRBV3-1 (or the pseudogene TRBV3-2) with TRBJ2-7, with 7 bases aligning to TRBD1. Trimming cost V 5 bases and J 7 bases; bases outside gene matches: 14. The CDR3 loop spans 15 amino acids. The V gene's germline CDR1 is LGHDT and CDR2 YNNKEL (reference sequence). The CDR3 sequence is CASSTVGTVLREQYF. The CDR3 nucleotides are TGTGCCAGCAGCACCGTCGGGACAGTCTTAAGGGAGCAGTACTTC.

This chain uses TRBV6-1 with TRBJ1-2; D remains ambiguous. This CDR3 contains 13 residues. Germline V gene data show CDR1 as MNHNS and CDR2 as SASEGT. Trimming cost V 1 base and J 4 bases, with 7 bases left between them. The CDR3, as DNA: TGTGCCAGCAGTGAAGAAGTCGGCTATGGCTACACCTTC. It encodes CASSEEVGYGYTF.

The rearrangement joins TRBV11-3 to TRBJ2-1; TRBD2 matches 14 bases. V shed 1 base, J shed 4 bases, and the junction held 9 bases outside the gene matches. CDR1 and CDR2 from the germline V gene are SGHNT and YENEEA. The CDR3 loop spans 19 amino acids. Written as DNA, the CDR3 is TGTGCCAGCAGCTTAGTAGAGACTAGCGGGAGGGCCTGGTACAATGAGCAGTTCTTC. It specifies CASSLVETSGRAWYNEQFF.

This chain connects TRBV19 to TRBJ2-5; 12 bases agree with TRBD1. Germline V lookup: CDR1 LNHDA, CDR2 SQIVND (reference sequence). V shed 5 bases, J shed 7 bases, and the junction held 8 bases outside the gene matches. The CDR3 consists of 15 residues. The CDR3 DNA reads TGTGCCAGTAGTCCGGGACAGGGGGCGGGCGGGACCCAGTACTTC. Translation: CASSPGQGAGGTQYF. Based on the CDR3 plus reference TRBV19 and TRBJ2-5, the full variable domain is DGGITQSPKYLFRKEGQNVTLSCEQNLNHDAMYWYRQDPGQGLRLIYYSQIVNDFQKGDIAEGYSVSREKKESFPLTVTSAQKNPTAFYLCASSPGQGAGGTQYFGPGTRLLVL.

V usage is TRBV7-9 and J usage is TRBJ1-6, with 8 positions matching TRBD1. V shed 5 bases and J 2 bases; nucleotides not matched to a gene: 2. Germline assignment: CDR1 SEHNR and CDR2 FQNEAQ (reference sequence). The CDR3 extends over 15 amino acids. The CDR3 loop reads CASSETGAYNSPLHF. For the CDR3, the DNA is TGTGCCAGCAGCGAGACAGGGGCCTATAATTCACCCCTCCACTTT.

V gene TRBV5-6 combines with J gene TRBJ1-6; TRBD1 is a possible D gene (5 bases). The CDR3 covers 14 residues. V was cut by 2 bases and J by 9 bases, with 12 bases left in between. CDR1 and CDR2 from the germline V gene are SGHDT and YYEEEE. In DNA, the CDR3 is TGTGCCAGCAGCTTTAGTAGGGGTACTTCACCCCTCCACTTT. Protein: CASSFSRGTSPLHF.

The chain has TRBV5-1 and TRBJ1-1; D might be TRBD1 (6 bases). The CDR3 has 15 amino acids. Germline V gene data show CDR1 as SGHRS and CDR2 as YFSETQ. Trimming removed 0 bases from V and 3 bases from J, with 12 bases in between. CDR3 sequence reads: CASSLEGQGYTEAFF. CDR3 coding DNA: TGCGCCAGCAGCTTGGAGGGCCAGGGGTACACTGAAGCTTTCTTT.

The chain joins TRBV18 to TRBJ2-2; 12 bases map to TRBD2. The CDR3 contains 20 residues. V lost 1 base, J lost 5 bases, and 14 bases stayed unmatched. Germline CDR1 is KGHSH and CDR2 is LQKENI. The CDR3 reads CASSPRSLAGGRRETGELFF. The CDR3 DNA reads as TGTGCCAGCTCACCACGGTCTCTAGCGGGGGGGCGAAGAGAAACCGGGGAGCTGTTTTTT.

The chain employs TRBV5-5 and TRBJ2-1; 9 bases match TRBD1. The CDR3 is 16 residues long. J lost 0 bases, V lost 4 bases, and 5 bases had no gene match. Germline loops: CDR1 SGHKS, CDR2 YYEKEE (reference sequence). The CDR3 nucleotides are TGTGCCAGCAGCGAAGGACAGGGGAGCTCCTACAATGAGCAGTTCTTC. Its protein is CASSEGQGSSYNEQFF.

This clone was seen only once. The gene calls are TRBV5-5 and TRBJ1-5; D is uncertain. V shed 4 bases and J shed 5 bases, with 13 bases lying between them. This CDR3 comprises 14 residues. Germline V lookup: CDR1 SGHKS, CDR2 YYEKEE (reference sequence). In DNA, the CDR3 is TGTGCCAGCAGCAACGGACGGGGAGATCAGCCCCAGCATTTT. Its protein is CASSNGRGDQPQHF.

The V call is TRBV15, the J call TRBJ2-3, with 11 nucleotides matching TRBD2. V was clipped by 0 bases and J by 1 base; unmatched bases: 9. Germline CDR1 LNHNV, CDR2 YYDKDF (reference sequence). The CDR3 contains 19 residues. The CDR3 coding sequence is TGTGCCACCAGCAGAGATGGCACTAGCGGGAGTCGGGGCACAGATACGCAGTATTTT. Its protein is CATSRDGTSGSRGTDTQYF.

The rearrangement links TRBV12-3 or TRBV12-4 to TRBJ2-1; D gene ambiguous. The V and J ends lost 3 bases and 7 bases respectively, with 10 bases between them. This CDR3 region has 13 residues. The CDR3 loop is CASSFAARNEQFF. The DNA for the CDR3 is TGTGCCAGCAGTTTCGCGGCGCGGAATGAGCAGTTCTTC.

The chain couples TRBV5-4 to TRBJ2-5, with D possibly TRBD2 on 5 matching bases. The CDR3 is 14 amino acids. Trimming cost V 0 bases and J 5 bases, with 11 bases left between them. Germline V gives CDR1 SGHNT, CDR2 YYREEE (reference sequence). CDR3 protein: CASSLVGAVETQYF. Written as DNA, the CDR3 is TGTGCCAGCAGCTTGGTGGGAGCCGTTGAGACCCAGTACTTC. Full variable domain (remainder filled in from reference TRBV5-4 and TRBJ2-5): ETGVTQSPTHLIKTRGQQVTLRCSSQSGHNTVSWYQQALGQGPQFIFQYYREEENGRGNFPPRFSGLQFPNYSSELNVNALELDDSALYLCASSLVGAVETQYFGPGTRLLVL.

The rearrangement uses TRBV6-6 and TRBJ1-2; 8 bases are shared with TRBD1. J lost 3 bases, V lost 4 bases, and 7 bases had no gene match. Germline lookup yields CDR1 MNHNY and CDR2 SVGAGI (reference sequence). This CDR3 is 15 amino acids long. CDR3 sequence: CASSSDNRGDYGYTF. As DNA, the CDR3 is TGTGCCAGCAGTTCCGACAACAGGGGGGACTATGGCTACACCTTC.